The present entry profiles one TCR beta chain with its context. This specimen belongs to a study of blood T cell repertoires in COVID-19. The overall study: Samples of COVID-19 (acute and convalescent) were obtained from the United States, Italy and Spain.

Trimming took off 2 bases at V and 4 bases at J, with 12 bases between the two ends. This CDR3 has 15 amino acids. The germline CDR1 and CDR2 sequences are SGHTA and FQGTGA. Authors' methods: The authors estimated nucleated cell counts from reference gene primer amplification. The data were produced by immunoSEQ multiplex PCR, yet TCRdb's version contains in-frame clones alone and is incomplete. That table gives V, J and clone size, and the DNA gave D and trimming. This table has around 75,000 clones, 88% appearing once. Sequencing was performed on peripheral blood. This clonotype was obtained from a human donor in a cohort sampled during active COVID-19. The J gene is TRBJ2-1, the V gene TRBV7-3; D perhaps matches TRBD2 (5 bases). Here the CDR3 DNA reads TGTGCCAGCAGCTTAGACCCAACGGGGTACAATGAGCAGTTCTTC. It specifies CASSLDPTGYNEQFF.